Described below is a single T cell receptor beta chain sequence and its context. Cohort assignment relied on participant-reported clinical history. The repertoire was sequenced with immunoSEQ multiplex PCR; TCRdb's copy has only in-frame clones and lacks some. The sample holds 150,000 to 200,000 clones; 85% to 90% are singletons and the top ten take 20% to 25%. Germline V lookup: CDR1 SGHRS, CDR2 YFSETQ. This CDR3 contains 19 residues. Trimming at V came to 0 bases and at J to 0 bases, leaving 9 bases not matched to a gene. The sample is drawn from a study of blood T cell repertoires in COVID-19. Sample: PBMCs or T cells enriched from blood (not recorded which). The sequence was obtained from a woman aged 35 to 49 in a cohort exposed to, infected with or recovered from COVID-19 (not recorded which). The chain combines TRBV5-1 with TRBJ2-3; TRBD2 aligns across 11 bases. CDR3 in DNA: TGCGCCAGCAGCTTGGGACTAGCGGGGCCTGCGACTAGCACAGATACGCAGTATTTT. Encoded protein: CASSLGLAGPATSTDTQYF.